This entry lists 32 T cell receptor beta chains sequenced from one sample in a study of shared T cell receptors in the human thymus. Sequenced by immunoSEQ multiplex PCR; TCRdb stores in-frame clones only, minus some. The profile shows some 700,000 clones, around nine tenths of them singletons. This sample was shared with a second study, whose subject was human thymus T cells.

Sequenced: thymocytes. Every receptor here comes from a boy under three years old with a congenital heart defect.

The CDR3 DNA reads TGTGCCAGCAGCCCCGGGGACAGTCCCTACGAGCAGTACTTC. Protein product: CASSPGDSPYEQYF. This sequence joins TRBV11-3 and TRBJ2-7; 7 bases map to TRBD1. The J segment lost 2 bases and the V segment lost 5 bases, leaving 6 bases of the junction unmatched. This CDR3 contains 14 residues. Per the germline V gene, CDR1 is SGHNT and CDR2 is YENEEA.

The gene calls are TRBV6-1 and TRBJ1-5; tentative D call: TRBD1 (6 bases). V was clipped by 3 bases and J by 2 bases, with 14 bases between them. Germline CDR1 is MNHNS and CDR2 is SASEGT. CDR3 size: 16 residues. Written as DNA, the CDR3 is TGTGCCAGCAGTGAGACAGGAGGATGTTGCAATCAGCCCCAGCATTTT. As protein: CASSETGGCCNQPQHF.

This clone was counted only a few times. The DNA for the CDR3 is TGTGCCAGCAGCAAAGGTAGAGGGAGAACTGAAGCTTTCTTT. Amino acids: CASSKGRGRTEAFF. V gene TRBV21-1 combines with J gene TRBJ1-1. TRBV21-1 is given as a pseudogene. The CDR3 runs to 14 residues.

The J gene is TRBJ2-7, the V gene TRBV4-3; D perhaps matches TRBD2 (6 bases). The ends were cut back, 4 bases at V and 4 bases at J, with 20 bases in the middle. The CDR3 consists of 16 residues. CDR1 is LGHNA, CDR2 YSLEER, per germline. The CDR3 reads CASSPRVGGRLYEQYF. The CDR3, as DNA: TGCGCCAGCAGCCCGCGTGTGGGGGGAAGATTGTACGAGCAGTACTTC.

The V gene is TRBV7-9, the J gene TRBJ2-1; 13 nucleotides match TRBD2. J gave up 6 bases and V 5 bases, and 4 bases lay outside the gene matches. The CDR3 covers 15 residues. Germline loops: CDR1 SEHNR, CDR2 FQNEAQ (reference sequence). The CDR3 DNA follows: TGTGCCAGCAGCGCAACTAGCGGGAGGGCCAATGAGCAGTTCTTC. It specifies CASSATSGRANEQFF.

The chain has TRBV5-1 and TRBJ1-1, with a tentative D call TRBD1 (6 bases). Germline CDR1 and CDR2: SGHRS and YFSETQ. Trimming shortened V by 4 bases and J by 1 base, and 20 bases separated the two germline ends. The CDR3 sequence is 17 residues long. The CDR3 nucleotides are TGCGCCAGCAGCCAATTACAGGGACTAGTGACGAACACTGAAGCTTTCTTT. Its protein product is CASSQLQGLVTNTEAFF.

This chain connects TRBV29-1 to TRBJ2-3; 9 bases are a match to TRBD2. The V and J ends lost 7 bases and 4 bases, in that order; junction bases with no gene match: 9. Germline CDR1 reads SQVTM; CDR2 reads ANQGSEA. The CDR3 is 14 residues long. CDR3: CSETGSGRSDTQYF. The CDR3, as DNA: TGCAGCGAAACTGGTAGCGGGAGATCAGATACGCAGTATTTT.

The chain combines TRBV27 with TRBJ1-1; 8 bases are shared with TRBD1. This CDR3 comprises 14 residues. Germline V gives CDR1 MNHEY, CDR2 SMNVEV (reference sequence). V gave up 2 bases and J gave up 5 bases; unmatched junction bases: 4. The CDR3 DNA follows: TGTGCCAGCAGTTTAGGACAGGGAGAAACTGAAGCTTTCTTT. Its protein is CASSLGQGETEAFF.

The V and J genes are TRBV4-1 and TRBJ2-2; tentatively, D is TRBD2 (5 bases). Trimming removed 10 bases from V and 3 bases from J, with 18 bases in between. CDR3 length equals 15 residues. Germline assignment: CDR1 MGHRA and CDR2 YSYEKL. The CDR3 DNA reads as TGCGCCACCGCGGGCCGGTCCTCGGACACCGGGGAGCTGTTTTTT. It encodes CATAGRSSDTGELFF.

The CDR3 region has the DNA TGCGCCAGCAGTGATTCCGTTTCAGTTTCGGGGGGGGCGGCCCACGAGCAGTACTTC. Residues: CASSDSVSVSGGAAHEQYF. The genes are TRBV5-1 and TRBJ2-7, with 8 nucleotides matching TRBD2. The CDR3 runs 19 residues. J gave up 5 bases and V 5 bases, and 24 bases lay outside the gene matches. From germline, CDR1 is SGHRS and CDR2 YFSETQ.

The CDR3 DNA follows: TGCGCCAGCAGCTTGGGCCCCCGTCCGGGGACAGGGAATGTGAAGACCCAGTACTTC. The encoded protein is CASSLGPRPGTGNVKTQYF. The chain recombines TRBV5-1 with TRBJ2-5, with TRBD1 matching 9 bases. The CDR3 runs 19 residues. V lost 0 bases, J lost 6 bases, and 18 bases stayed unmatched. Germline-derived CDR1 and CDR2 are SGHRS and YFSETQ.

This clone was seen once. The chain has TRBV18 and TRBJ2-7; D unresolved. CDR1 is KGHSH, CDR2 LQKENI, per germline. Trimming left V 6 bases short and J 4 bases short, with 16 bases between. The length of the CDR3 is 14 residues. In DNA form, the CDR3 reads TGTGCCAGCTCGCCCGATGAAGCCCTGTACGAGCAGTACTTC. Amino acids: CASSPDEALYEQYF.

The chain has TRBV4-3 and TRBJ1-2, with 9 bases that match TRBD1. The CDR3 is 16 residues long. The germline CDR1 and CDR2 sequences are LGHNA and YSLEER. With 0 bases clipped from V and 4 bases from J, the junction kept 6 bases outside the gene matches. The CDR3 DNA reads TGCGCCAGCAGCCAAGATGACGACAGGGGGTTCTATGGCTACACCTTC. This translates into CASSQDDDRGFYGYTF.

The J gene is TRBJ2-7, the V gene TRBV14; D is uncertain. Trimming removed 1 base from V and 3 bases from J, with 7 bases in between. Germline V lookup: CDR1 SGHDN, CDR2 FVKESK. The CDR3 extends over 13 amino acids. CDR3 nucleotide sequence: TGTGCCAGCAGCCAAGGGCAGAACTACGAGCAGTACTTC. It translates to CASSQGQNYEQYF.

In DNA, the CDR3 is TGTGCCAGCAGCTTAACGACAGGGCGGGCTTTCTTT. It specifies CASSLTTGRAFF. The rearrangement links TRBV5-8 to TRBJ1-1; the match to TRBD1 covers 7 bases. Germline-derived CDR1 and CDR2 are SGHTS and YDEGEE. The CDR3 has 12 amino acids. V lost 2 bases to trimming and J lost 11 bases; unmatched junction nucleotides: 6.

The chain uses TRBV5-4 and TRBJ2-3; D perhaps matches TRBD2 (6 bases). V lost 4 bases, J lost 3 bases, and 12 bases lay in between. Germline V CDR1 and CDR2: SGHNT, YYREEE (reference sequence). The CDR3 length is 14 residues. CDR3 coding DNA: TGTGCCAGCAGCCCCCCAGGGAGGACAGATACGCAGTATTTT. Protein: CASSPPGRTDTQYF.

V and J are TRBV6-1 and TRBJ2-5; weak D call: TRBD1 (7 bases). The CDR3 has 16 residues. V shed 4 bases and J shed 5 bases, with 20 bases lying between them. Per the germline V gene, CDR1 is MNHNS and CDR2 is SASEGT. CDR3 nucleotide sequence: TGTGCCAGCAGTGGGACCCCTACGACAGGGAGGGAGACCCAGTACTTC. Translated, it gives CASSGTPTTGRETQYF.

This clone was observed a single time. V usage is TRBV4-1 and J usage is TRBJ1-1, with 8 bases lining up with TRBD1. Losses at the gene ends were 0 bases for V and 7 bases for J; bases not matched to a gene: 19. Per germline, CDR1 MGHRA and CDR2 YSYEKL. The CDR3 consists of 19 residues. DNA of the CDR3: TGCGCCAGCAGCCAAGAAGTCAAAACCAGGGGGCTGAAATCGGGTGAAGCTTTCTTT. It is translated as CASSQEVKTRGLKSGEAFF.

The CDR3 loop reads CASSPPGGSEQYF. CDR3 nucleotide sequence: TGCGCCAGCAGCCCGCCCGGCGGAAGCGAGCAGTACTTC. The gene calls are TRBV4-1 and TRBJ2-7; no clear D. V dropped 4 bases and J dropped 6 bases, with 13 bases sitting between them. Per the germline V gene, CDR1 is MGHRA and CDR2 is YSYEKL. CDR3 length: 13 amino acids.

J is TRBJ1-5 and V is TRBV18, with 7 bases that match TRBD1. The CDR3 is 19 amino acids. Germline values: CDR1 KGHSH, CDR2 LQKENI. Trimming took 2 bases from V and 3 from J; bases not matched to a gene: 16. The CDR3 nucleotides read TGTGCCAGCTCACCAATGGCTCTACCAGGGGGGATAGACAATCAGCCCCAGCATTTT. Protein: CASSPMALPGGIDNQPQHF.

This clone is a singleton in its sample. The chain employs TRBV5-6 and TRBJ1-2; D might be TRBD1 (6 bases). This CDR3 has 11 residues. V was cut by 2 bases and J by 12 bases, with 11 bases left in between. Germline values: CDR1 SGHDT, CDR2 YYEEEE. The DNA of the CDR3 is TGTGCCAGCAGCTTCCAGGGGAGGGACACCTTC. Protein sequence: CASSFQGRDTF.

The rearrangement joins TRBV15 to TRBJ2-5; TRBD2 matches at 8 bases. The trim removed 3 bases at V and 3 bases at J, leaving 12 bases unmatched. The CDR3 runs to 17 residues. Germline-derived CDR1 and CDR2 are LNHNV and YYDKDF (reference sequence). CDR3 nucleotide sequence: TGTGCCACCAGCAGCCTACTAGCGGAGGGGGGGAAAGAGACCCAGTACTTC. Protein product: CATSSLLAEGGKETQYF. Based on the CDR3 plus reference TRBV15 and TRBJ2-5, the full variable domain is DAMVIQNPRYQVTQFGKPVTLSCSQTLNHNVMYWYQQKSSQAPKLLFHYYDKDFNNEADTPDNFQSRRPNTSFCFLDIRSPGLGDTAMYLCATSSLLAEGGKETQYFGPGTRLLVL.

The J gene is TRBJ2-7, the V gene TRBV15; D not certain. The CDR3 is 14 residues long. Germline-derived CDR1 and CDR2 are LNHNV and YYDKDF (reference sequence). The V and J ends lost 0 bases and 4 bases respectively, with 10 bases between them. The CDR3 DNA reads as TGTGCCACCAGCAGAGATCGAGGTCAGTACGAGCAGTACTTC. Translation: CATSRDRGQYEQYF.

This clone appeared once. V and J are TRBV5-5 and TRBJ1-1; D gene uncertain. The CDR3 is made up of 15 amino acids. From germline, CDR1 is SGHKS and CDR2 YYEKEE (reference sequence). V gave up 3 bases and J gave up 5 bases, with 17 bases separating them. The DNA of the CDR3 is TGTGCCAGCAGCTCCTCACAGCTGGTAGTAACTGAAGCTTTCTTT. Translating gives CASSSSQLVVTEAFF.

The rearrangement joins TRBV6-1 to TRBJ2-5, with TRBD2 identical over 10 bases. This CDR3 is 14 amino acids long. V lost 7 bases, J lost 5 bases, and 7 bases stayed unmatched. Per the germline V gene, CDR1 is MNHNS and CDR2 is SASEGT. The DNA for the CDR3 is TGTGCCAGCAAAAAGCGGGAGGGCGGGGAGACCCAGTACTTC. It encodes CASKKREGGETQYF.

The CDR3 loop is CASSQGPARFADSGANVLTF. In DNA, the CDR3 is TGTGCCAGCAGCCAAGGGCCAGCAAGGTTCGCGGACTCTGGGGCCAACGTCCTGACTTTC. The chain combines TRBV14 with TRBJ2-6; D not resolved. V was shortened by 1 base and J by 0 bases, with 19 bases between the two germline ends. From germline, CDR1 is SGHDN and CDR2 FVKESK. The CDR3 covers 20 residues.

The chain has TRBV5-6 and TRBJ1-1; possibly TRBD1 for D (5 bases). Germline V gene lookup returns CDR1 SGHDT and CDR2 YYEEEE. The V end was cut by 0 bases, the J end by 3 bases, with 12 bases between. The CDR3 runs to 15 residues. The CDR3 DNA follows: TGTGCCAGCAGCTTGGTAGAGTCCAGGGACACTGAAGCTTTCTTT. As protein: CASSLVESRDTEAFF.

A few counts support this clone. V and J are TRBV19 and TRBJ1-5; the D gene is possibly TRBD1 (6 bases). CDR3 length: 13 amino acids. Germline V CDR1 and CDR2: LNHDA, SQIVND (reference sequence). The V and J ends lost 7 bases and 8 bases respectively, with 15 bases between them. The CDR3 nucleotides are TGTGCCAGTAATACAGGGCCCCAAAAGCCCCAGCATTTT. Its translation is CASNTGPQKPQHF.

The genes are TRBV6-6 and TRBJ2-4; the match to TRBD2 covers 7 bases. The CDR3 loop spans 12 amino acids. V dropped 6 bases and J dropped 8; count of bases not matched to a gene: 4. CDR1 is MNHNY and CDR2 is SVGAGI in the germline V gene (reference sequence). The CDR3 DNA sequence: TGTGCCAGCAGCGGGGGGTGGGACATTCAGTACTTC. This encodes CASSGGWDIQYF.

This chain links TRBV5-8 with TRBJ1-5; 10 nucleotides line up with TRBD1. Germline V lookup: CDR1 SGHTS, CDR2 YDEGEE. After removal of 4 bases from V and 5 bases from J, the junction contained 15 bases not matched to a gene. This CDR3 spans 18 amino acids. CDR3 sequence (DNA): TGTGCCAGCAGCCACCGAACCGGGACAGGGGAAGAAGATCAGCCCCAGCATTTT. Protein: CASSHRTGTGEEDQPQHF. Based on the CDR3 plus reference TRBV5-8 and TRBJ1-5, the full variable domain is EAGVTQSPTHLIKTRGQQATLRCSPISGHTSVYWYQQALGLGLQFLLWYDEGEERNRGNFPPRFSGRQFPNYSSELNVNALELEDSALYLCASSHRTGTGEEDQPQHFGDGTRLSIL.

The gene calls are TRBV5-6 and TRBJ2-7, with 9 bases that match TRBD2. This CDR3 region has 14 residues. V shed 2 bases, J shed 7 bases, and the junction held 7 bases outside the gene matches. Germline CDR1 SGHDT, CDR2 YYEEEE. The CDR3 DNA reads as TGTGCCAGCAGCTTACACCGACTAGCGGTAGAGCAGTACTTC. Protein sequence: CASSLHRLAVEQYF.

The chain links TRBV12-5 to TRBJ2-7, with TRBD1 identical over 12 bases. The junction had 17 bases not matched to a gene; V was cut back by 4 bases and J by 4 bases. From germline, CDR1 is LGHNT and CDR2 FRNRAP. The CDR3 extends over 19 amino acids. CDR3 region: CASGSRFNVGTGGKYEQYF. Here the CDR3 DNA reads TGTGCTAGTGGTTCCCGATTTAACGTAGGGACAGGGGGCAAGTACGAGCAGTACTTC.